A single sample gave rise to the 22 T cell receptor beta chains below, sequenced in a study of cytomegalovirus exposure and HLA in healthy donors. The PCR ran on 60 Vbeta and 13 Jbeta primers. Assay used: immunoSEQ multiplex PCR; TCRdb lists only in-frame clones, some missing. The sample lists 120,000 to 150,000 clones; more than 75% were seen once. The sequenced sample was PBMCs. The receptors here all came from a man between 35 and 55 years old in good health and CMV-seronegative.

V is TRBV11-1 and J is TRBJ2-2; 7 bases are shared with TRBD1. V lost 2 bases and J lost 5; bases outside the gene matches: 5. This CDR3 region has 15 residues. Germline V gives CDR1 SGHAT, CDR2 FQDESV (reference sequence). This CDR3 is CASSLSDRETGELFF. The CDR3 region has the DNA TGTGCCAGCAGCTTAAGCGACAGGGAGACCGGGGAGCTGTTTTTT.

This clone turned up a few times. V and J are TRBV11-3 and TRBJ2-7, with D perhaps matching TRBD1 (7 bases). Trimming shortened V by 8 bases and J by 6 bases, and 20 bases separated the two germline ends. The CDR3 is 14 residues long. The germline gives CDR1 SGHNT, CDR2 YENEEA. CDR3 in amino acids: CASREGALGGEQYF. DNA for the CDR3: TGTGCCAGCCGTGAGGGGGCCCTCGGGGGCGAGCAGTACTTC. Based on the CDR3 plus reference TRBV11-3 and TRBJ2-7, the full variable domain is EAGVVQSPRYKIIEKKQPVAFWCNPISGHNTLYWYLQNLGQGPELLIRYENEEAVDDSQLPKDRFSAERLKGVDSTLKIQPAELGDSAVYLCASREGALGGEQYFGPGTRLTVT.

This clone appeared a few times. The chain links TRBV6-5 to TRBJ2-3; possible D gene TRBD1, 5 bases. Germline assignment: CDR1 MNHEY and CDR2 SVGAGI. This CDR3 spans 13 amino acids. V lost 7 bases and J lost 1, with 9 bases in between. DNA of the CDR3: TGTGCCAGCAAGGAGACAGGCACAGATACGCAGTATTTT. Translating it yields CASKETGTDTQYF.

V usage is TRBV5-1 and J usage is TRBJ1-1; D unresolved. V lost 4 bases, J lost 0 bases, and 10 bases lay in between. Germline assignment: CDR1 SGHRS and CDR2 YFSETQ. CDR3 length equals 14 residues. This CDR3 reads CASSEDILNTEAFF. The CDR3 DNA follows: TGCGCCAGCAGCGAGGATATTTTGAACACTGAAGCTTTCTTT. Drawing the rest from reference TRBV5-1 and TRBJ1-1, the complete variable domain is KAGVTQTPRYLIKTRGQQVTLSCSPISGHRSVSWYQQTPGQGLQFLFEYFSETQRNKGNFPGRFSGRQFSNSRSEMNVSTLELGDSALYLCASSEDILNTEAFFGQGTRLTVV.

The genes are TRBV6-1 and TRBJ2-7; D gene unclear. The V and J ends lost 8 bases and 2 bases respectively, with 7 bases between them. Germline CDR1 MNHNS, CDR2 SASEGT. This CDR3 is built from 11 residues. CDR3 sequence: CASSFPYEQYF. The DNA of the CDR3 is TGTGCCAGCTCCTTCCCCTACGAGCAGTACTTC.

V and J are TRBV6-6 and TRBJ2-1; 7 bases fit TRBD1. The CDR3 runs to 16 residues. V gave up 0 bases and J gave up 3 bases; unmatched junction bases: 5. In germline, CDR1 is MNHNY, CDR2 SVGAGI (reference sequence). CDR3 region: CASSYSWAGGYNEQFF. The DNA of the CDR3 is TGTGCCAGCAGTTACTCGTGGGCAGGGGGCTACAATGAGCAGTTCTTC.

The V call is TRBV28, the J call TRBJ2-5, with TRBD1 matching 8 bases. TRBJ2-7 matches the DNA end more closely, so the J call is doubtful. Germline-derived CDR1 and CDR2 are MDHEN and SYDVKM. This CDR3 contains 14 residues. The CDR3 DNA follows: TGTGCCAGCAGTTCCACAGGGGGGCCCTACGAGCAGTACTTC. Its protein is CASSSTGGPYEQYF.

The chain carries TRBV13 and TRBJ2-3; 7 nucleotides match TRBD2. Germline values: CDR1 PRHDT, CDR2 FYEKMQ (reference sequence). This CDR3 contains 15 residues. The J segment lost 6 bases and the V segment lost 7 bases, leaving 13 bases of the junction unmatched. The CDR3, as DNA: TGTGCCAGCACCGCGGGGGTAGGGACCCCGGATACGCAGTATTTT. It encodes CASTAGVGTPDTQYF. Combining the CDR3 with reference TRBV13 and TRBJ2-3 gives the whole variable domain AAGVIQSPRHLIKEKRETATLKCYPIPRHDTVYWYQQGPGQDPQFLISFYEKMQSDKGSIPDRFSAQQFSDYHSELNMSSLELGDSALYFCASTAGVGTPDTQYFGPGTRLTVL.

This CDR3 reads CASKTTGGENSPLHF. The CDR3 DNA reads TGTGCCAGTAAAACAACAGGGGGCGAGAATTCACCCCTCCACTTT. V gene TRBV19 combines with J gene TRBJ1-6; 9 bases map to TRBD1. CDR1 and CDR2 (germline): LNHDA, SQIVND (reference sequence). The CDR3 is 15 amino acids. V lost 7 bases to trimming and J lost 7 bases; unmatched junction nucleotides: 8.

The rearrangement joins TRBV7-9 to TRBJ2-7; 9 nucleotides match TRBD2. CDR1 and CDR2 (germline): SEHNR, FQNEAQ (reference sequence). The CDR3 runs 15 residues. V lost 5 bases to trimming and J lost 4 bases; unmatched junction nucleotides: 9. The CDR3 protein is CASSRVSGGDYEQYF. For the CDR3, the DNA is TGTGCCAGCAGCCGCGTTAGCGGGGGAGATTACGAGCAGTACTTC.

This rearrangement joins TRBV6-1 to TRBJ1-4, with 8 bases that match TRBD1. The CDR3 loop spans 14 amino acids. Germline V gene lookup returns CDR1 MNHNS and CDR2 SASEGT. V gave up 7 bases and J gave up 8 bases; unmatched junction bases: 9. As DNA, the CDR3 is TGTGCCAGCACCGAGGGACAGGCCACCGAAAAACTGTTTTTT. Residues: CASTEGQATEKLFF.

This chain uses TRBV6-4 with TRBJ2-1; unclear D gene. Trimming took off 5 bases at V and 0 bases at J, with 11 bases between the two ends. The CDR3 runs to 15 residues. From germline, CDR1 is MRHNA and CDR2 SNTAGT. The CDR3 loop is CASSPYKSSYNEQFF. CDR3 in DNA: TGTGCCAGCAGTCCCTATAAAAGCTCCTACAATGAGCAGTTCTTC.

This clone has more than one count but fewer than ten. The chain is built from TRBV19 and TRBJ2-5; 8 bases line up with TRBD1. CDR1 and CDR2 (germline): LNHDA, SQIVND (reference sequence). The ends lost 6 bases at V and 5 bases at J; junction bases unmatched: 11. CDR3 size: 15 residues. The CDR3 DNA reads TGTGCCAGTAGAAGGGGACAGGTACCTGGTGAGACCCAGTACTTC. This encodes CASRRGQVPGETQYF.

In its sample, this clone was seen once. The V and J genes are TRBV28 and TRBJ1-2, with D perhaps matching TRBD1 (6 bases). Trimming removed 2 bases from V and 1 base from J, with 20 bases in between. In germline, CDR1 is MDHEN, CDR2 SYDVKM. The CDR3 spans 18 residues. CDR3 bases: TGTGCCAGCAGTTTAGGTTTTCAGGGGACTAGCTTTAACTATGGCTACACCTTC. The encoded protein is CASSLGFQGTSFNYGYTF.

This chain links TRBV5-6 with TRBJ2-7; 13 bases fit TRBD2. Germline V gene lookup returns CDR1 SGHDT and CDR2 YYEEEE. The CDR3 spans 16 residues. Unmatched junction bases numbered 10, after V lost 3 bases and J lost 7 bases. The CDR3 DNA reads as TGTGCCAGCAGCTCGGGACTAGCGGGAATGCCTACGGAGCAGTACTTC. It yields the protein CASSSGLAGMPTEQYF.

The chain recombines TRBV10-3 with TRBJ2-2; TRBD2 matches 8 bases. The junction had 22 bases not matched to a gene; V was cut back by 7 bases and J by 0 bases. The CDR3 contains 21 residues. CDR1 and CDR2 from the germline V gene are ENHRY and SYGVKD. The CDR3: CAIMPLSGEREMGSNTGELFF. In DNA form, the CDR3 reads TGTGCCATCATGCCGTTAAGTGGGGAGCGGGAGATGGGGTCGAACACCGGGGAGCTGTTTTTT.

The chain combines TRBV2 with TRBJ2-4; TRBD1 aligns across 10 bases. The V and J ends lost 5 bases and 8 bases, in that order; junction bases with no gene match: 6. The CDR3 has 14 amino acids. Germline CDR1 and CDR2: SNHLY and FYNNEI. In nucleotides, the CDR3 is TGTGCCAGCAGTTCCGACAGGGGGCGGGACATTCAGTACTTC. This encodes CASSSDRGRDIQYF.

The V gene is TRBV7-6, the J gene TRBJ2-7; possible D gene TRBD1, 8 bases. Trimming cost V 5 bases and J 1 base, with 18 bases left between them. Germline V gene data show CDR1 as SGHVS and CDR2 as FNYEAQ. The CDR3 runs 16 residues. CDR3 sequence: CASSLDRGGGSYEQYF. The CDR3 DNA follows: TGTGCCAGCAGCCTCGACAGGGGAGGGGGATCCTACGAGCAGTACTTC. The full variable domain, in which reference TRBV7-6 and TRBJ2-7 provide the parts outside the CDR3, is GAGVSQSPRYKVTKRGQDVALRCDPISGHVSLYWYRQALGQGPEFLTYFNYEAQQDKSGLPNDRFSAERPEGSISTLTIQRTEQRDSAMYRCASSLDRGGGSYEQYFGPGTRLTVT.

The chain links TRBV5-4 to TRBJ2-5; TRBD2 might be the D (5 bases). V lost 7 bases, J lost 0 bases, and 13 bases lay in between. CDR3 length: 14 amino acids. The germline CDR1 and CDR2 sequences are SGHNT and YYREEE (reference sequence). For the CDR3, the DNA is TGTGCCAGCGCCGAGGCGGGCTACCAAGAGACCCAGTACTTC. Its protein product is CASAEAGYQETQYF. The variable domain in full, completed from reference TRBV5-4 and TRBJ2-5, reads ETGVTQSPTHLIKTRGQQVTLRCSSQSGHNTVSWYQQALGQGPQFIFQYYREEENGRGNFPPRFSGLQFPNYSSELNVNALELDDSALYLCASAEAGYQETQYFGPGTRLLVL.

This clone was found once. This chain connects TRBV28 to TRBJ2-7, with D perhaps matching TRBD1 (6 bases). Per germline, CDR1 MDHEN and CDR2 SYDVKM. There are 15 residues in the CDR3. The germline V and J ends were trimmed by 6 bases and 3 bases, with 18 bases remaining between them. The CDR3 region is CASSWHRDRVYEQYF. CDR3 coding DNA: TGTGCCAGCAGCTGGCACAGGGACCGGGTCTACGAGCAGTACTTC.

This clone showed up just a few times. The gene calls are TRBV2 and TRBJ2-5; D is uncertain. Germline values: CDR1 SNHLY, CDR2 FYNNEI. The V and J ends lost 4 bases and 4 bases respectively, with 10 bases between them. The CDR3 runs 13 residues. CDR3 bases: TGTGCCAGCAGTGTCCCCCCCCGAGAGACCCAGTACTTC. Its protein is CASSVPPRETQYF.

This clone was detected only once. The V call is TRBV15, the J call TRBJ2-7; D possibly corresponds to TRBD2 (6 bases). V lost 5 bases and J 3 bases, leaving 11 bases between the germline ends. Germline-derived CDR1 and CDR2 are LNHNV and YYDKDF (reference sequence). The CDR3 consists of 13 residues. Written as DNA, the CDR3 is TGTGCCACCAGCTTTGGGGGAGGCTACGAGCAGTACTTC. It yields the protein CATSFGGGYEQYF.